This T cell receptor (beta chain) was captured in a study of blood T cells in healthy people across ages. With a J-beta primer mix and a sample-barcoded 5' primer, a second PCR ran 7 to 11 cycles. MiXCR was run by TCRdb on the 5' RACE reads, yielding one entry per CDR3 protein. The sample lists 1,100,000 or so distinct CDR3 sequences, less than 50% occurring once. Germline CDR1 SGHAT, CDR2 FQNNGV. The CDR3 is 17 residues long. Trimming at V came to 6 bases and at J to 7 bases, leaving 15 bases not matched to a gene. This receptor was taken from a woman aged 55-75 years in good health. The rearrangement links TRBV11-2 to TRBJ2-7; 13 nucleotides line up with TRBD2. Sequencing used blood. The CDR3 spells CASSWDPATSGRSEQYF. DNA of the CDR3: TGTGCCAGCAGTTGGGACCCCGCGACTAGCGGGAGGAGTGAGCAGTACTTC.